This TCR beta chain was identified in a study of blood T cells in healthy people across ages (dated by TCRdb to between 2015 and 2017). About the full investigation: In model experiments, template switching captured roughly one uniquely barcoded TCR beta cDNA molecule for every two T cells. Donors were grouped into four age groups: young (average approximately 15 years), middle-aged (39), aged (about 60) and long-lived (less than 85). Two additional independent replicas of 1 million unique cDNA reads from the same blood draw were analyzed for two donors (one aged 18 to 30 and one aged 80 or older). Using deep sequencing normalized with unique cDNA molecular identifiers, the study measured how TCR beta repertoire diversity changes with age. To avoid experimental bias, donors of different ages were spread randomly across the sequencing lanes.

The library was made by 5' RACE. The run used an Illumina HiSeq 2500. The second PCR ran for roughly 7 to 11 cycles and used a J-beta primer mix along with a sample-barcoded 5' primer. Each TCR beta cDNA molecule received a unique molecular identifier from a template-switch 5' adaptor carrying 12 random nucleotides. At least 2.5 million CDR3-containing paired-end reads were obtained from each sample. First-strand cDNA was synthesized from all RNA with the Mint cDNA synthesis kit, primed by a TRBC-specific oligonucleotide. Following uracil-DNA glycosylase treatment, all cDNA underwent a first 18-cycle PCR with the universal primers M1SS and BC2_uni_R. Concerning the study's data processing: Normalization of each sample was performed by random selection of 1 million high-quality reads, each carrying a distinct molecular identifier. Instead of being binned into consensus sequences, reads that shared molecular identifiers were thrown out. MiTCR, with a Q25 quality threshold and the strictest error-elimination algorithm, was used for CDR3 identification, clonotype clustering and error correction. A nonparametric unseen species model using Euler transformation provided a lower-bound estimate of total TCR beta diversity. TCRdb reran the public reads through fastp at Q25 and MiXCR, keeping productive beta chains. A single entry per CDR3 protein holds the most common genes and DNA from its merged rows. The V and J calls follow TCRdb's processing rather than the paper's. For this sample the table gives about 1.8 million distinct CDR3 sequences, of which roughly 52% were detected only once. Roughly 2.1% of the sample goes to the ten largest clones.

Including the terminal cysteine and phenylalanine, the CDR3 comprises 13 residues. Left in the record is the CDR3 DNA by itself, 39 bases read in frame from the first base. Trimming removed 5 bases from V and 6 bases from J; the gene matches leave 7 bases unexplained. Sequences PRHDT (CDR1) and FYEKMQ (CDR2) are obtained from the germline V gene (reference sequence). On the study overall, not on this receptor specifically: The long-lived group showed more naive CD4+ T cells, fewer expanded clones and increased TCR diversity than the aged group, suggesting age selection. Since profiling was done on bulk unsorted PBMCs, naive and antigen-experienced compartments could not be conclusively compared. Because the CMV infection status of the donors was unknown, age-related changes in expanded clonotypes may potentially have been confounded. Total diversity estimates from one million sequenced T cells were considered lower bounds and underestimates. As age increased, observed TCR beta diversity per million T cells dropped in a roughly linear way, and a significant reduction was already evident by age about 40. A strong correlation was found between observed TCR beta diversity and the percentage of naive T cells measured by flow cytometry.

The donors were roughly 40 Caucasian individuals from Russia, aged 6 to 90 years, who were systemically healthy. Approximately 9.3 milliliters of peripheral blood were collected from each donor into EDTA-treated Vacutainer tubes. PBMCs were isolated by Ficoll-Paque density-gradient centrifugation, with at least 6.5 million obtained per sample. Total RNA was extracted from PBMCs with Trizol reagent, with at least 6 micrograms obtained per sample. Naive CD45RAhigh/CD27high T cell percentages were measured by flow cytometry on a PBMC aliquot from every donor. Turning to this clonotype: What antigen it recognizes has not been identified. Within one base of it there is no much larger clone, and no base qualities were kept.

The sample was blood. The source is a middle-aged woman in good health. Here the chain combines TRBV13 and TRBJ2-7; TRBD1 matches 7 bases in the middle. The CDR3 here reads CASSPGTAPEQYF. In nucleotide form, the sequence is TGTGCCAGCAGCCCCGGGACAGCTCCCGAGCAGTACTTC.